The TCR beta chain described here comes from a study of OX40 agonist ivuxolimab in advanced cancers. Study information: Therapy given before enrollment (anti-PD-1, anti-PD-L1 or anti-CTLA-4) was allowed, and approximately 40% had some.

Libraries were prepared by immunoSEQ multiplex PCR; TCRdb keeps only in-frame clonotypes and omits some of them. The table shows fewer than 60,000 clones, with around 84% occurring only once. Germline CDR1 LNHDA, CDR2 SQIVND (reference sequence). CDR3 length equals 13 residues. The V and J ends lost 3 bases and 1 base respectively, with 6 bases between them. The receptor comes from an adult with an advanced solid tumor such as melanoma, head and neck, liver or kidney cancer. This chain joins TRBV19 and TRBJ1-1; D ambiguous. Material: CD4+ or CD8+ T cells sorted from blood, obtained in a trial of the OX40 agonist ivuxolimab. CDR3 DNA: TGTGCCAGTAGTATTGTCGAGAACACTGAAGCTTTCTTT. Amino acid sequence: CASSIVENTEAFF.